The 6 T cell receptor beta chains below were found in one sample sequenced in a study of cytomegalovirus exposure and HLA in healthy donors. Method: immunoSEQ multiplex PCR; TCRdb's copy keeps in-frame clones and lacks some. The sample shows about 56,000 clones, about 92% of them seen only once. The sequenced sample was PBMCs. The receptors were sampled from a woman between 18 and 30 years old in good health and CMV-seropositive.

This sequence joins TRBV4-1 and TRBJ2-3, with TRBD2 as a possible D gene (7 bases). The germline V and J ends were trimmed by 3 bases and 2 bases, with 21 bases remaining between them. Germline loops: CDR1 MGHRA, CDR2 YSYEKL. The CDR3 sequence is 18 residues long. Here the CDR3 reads CASSHPRGARSPTDTQYF. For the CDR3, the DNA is TGCGCCAGCAGCCACCCACGGGGGGCGCGAAGCCCCACAGATACGCAGTATTTT.

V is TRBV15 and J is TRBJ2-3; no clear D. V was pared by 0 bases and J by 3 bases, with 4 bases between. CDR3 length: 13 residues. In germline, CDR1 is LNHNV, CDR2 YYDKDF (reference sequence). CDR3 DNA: TGTGCCACCAGCAGAGATCTAACAGATACGCAGTATTTT. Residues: CATSRDLTDTQYF. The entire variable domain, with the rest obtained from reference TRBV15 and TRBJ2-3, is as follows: DAMVIQNPRYQVTQFGKPVTLSCSQTLNHNVMYWYQQKSSQAPKLLFHYYDKDFNNEADTPDNFQSRRPNTSFCFLDIRSPGLGDTAMYLCATSRDLTDTQYFGPGTRLTVL.

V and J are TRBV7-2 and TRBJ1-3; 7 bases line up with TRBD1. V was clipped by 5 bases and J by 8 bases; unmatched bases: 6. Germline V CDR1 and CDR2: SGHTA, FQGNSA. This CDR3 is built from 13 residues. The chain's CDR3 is CASSGDSGDTIYF. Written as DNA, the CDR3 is TGTGCCAGCAGCGGGGACAGCGGCGACACCATATATTTT.

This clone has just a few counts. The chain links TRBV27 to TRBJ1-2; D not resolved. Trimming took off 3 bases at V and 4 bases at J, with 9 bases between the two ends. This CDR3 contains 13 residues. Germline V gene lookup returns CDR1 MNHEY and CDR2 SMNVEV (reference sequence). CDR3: CASSLHTGYGYTF. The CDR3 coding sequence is TGTGCCAGCAGTTTGCACACGGGCTATGGCTACACCTTC.

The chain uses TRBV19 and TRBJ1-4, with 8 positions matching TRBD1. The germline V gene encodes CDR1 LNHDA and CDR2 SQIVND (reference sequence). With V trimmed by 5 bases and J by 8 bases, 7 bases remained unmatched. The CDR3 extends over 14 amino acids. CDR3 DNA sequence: TGTGCCAGTAGTTTCGGACAGGGAAGAGAAAAACTGTTTTTT. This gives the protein CASSFGQGREKLFF.

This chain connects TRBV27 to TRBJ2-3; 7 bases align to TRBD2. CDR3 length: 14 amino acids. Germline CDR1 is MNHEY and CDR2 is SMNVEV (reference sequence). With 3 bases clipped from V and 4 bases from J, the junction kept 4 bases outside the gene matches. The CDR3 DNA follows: TGTGCCAGCAGTTTCCGACTAGCTTCAGATACGCAGTATTTT. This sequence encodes CASSFRLASDTQYF.